This paragraph reports one T cell receptor (beta chain). Its target is not known. Primers included in the PCR were 60 Vbeta and 13 Jbeta primers. TCRdb's copy holds only in-frame clones and misses some; the assay was immunoSEQ multiplex PCR. The table lists about 150,000 clones, 81% of them singletons. This sample is drawn from a study of cytomegalovirus exposure and HLA in healthy donors. This cohort consisted of healthy bone marrow donors. Donors were ostensibly healthy at sampling, although undocumented immune exposures were probable. Study-wide results and caveats: HLA restriction was apparent for most CMV-associated TCR beta chains in a later analysis.

The CDR3 has 18 residues. Trimming took 1 base from V and 1 from J; bases not matched to a gene: 9. CDR1 is LGHNA and CDR2 is YNFKEQ in the germline V gene. The sequence was collected from a man aged 45-65 years in good health and CMV-seropositive. This rearrangement joins TRBV4-2 to TRBJ2-3, with 9 bases lining up with TRBD2. Sequences were obtained from PBMCs. This CDR3 reads CASSQAPGLATRTDTQYF. CDR3 nucleotides: TGTGCCAGCAGCCAAGCTCCAGGACTAGCGACCCGCACAGATACGCAGTATTTT.